This T cell receptor (beta chain) appears in the sequencing data of a study of T cell repertoires in cytomegalovirus infection. Study information: The public TCR beta signatures pointed to both CMV infection and matching HLA type.

Study-level points and caveats: Public TCR beta family frequency separated CMV-and-HLA carriers, including in an independent cohort. There were HLA-C-restricted CMV-specific TCR beta clonotypes dominating the ex vivo response.

This clonotype was seen at least ten times. Its antigen is not known. TCRdb used MiXCR to reprocess the reads, holding one entry per CDR3 protein. Among around 100,000 distinct CDR3 sequences listed, 20% to 30% were seen once. There are 14 residues in the CDR3. CDR1 is SGHVS and CDR2 is FQNEAQ in the germline V gene. The germline V and J ends were trimmed by 5 bases and 2 bases, with 13 bases remaining between them. This sequence joins TRBV7-8 and TRBJ2-7; tentatively, D is TRBD2 (6 bases). The source material was CD8+ T cells from PBMCs. This sequence originates from a human donor in good health (CMV status not recorded). Some clones in this sample may be carry-over from other donors' samples. DNA of the CDR3: TGTGCCAGCAGCCCCGTTTGGAGGGCCTACGAGCAGTACTTC. Residues: CASSPVWRAYEQYF.